This T cell receptor (beta chain) originates from a study of Graves' ophthalmopathy and Graves' hyperthyroidism. Broader study findings: A model of 13 signatures distinguished ophthalmopathy from stable hyperthyroidism at 85% to 90% sensitivity and roughly 81% specificity. Blood contained most expanded thyroid clonotypes exceeding 0.001 frequency.

Per the germline V gene, CDR1 is MDHEN and CDR2 is SYDVKM. This CDR3 has 16 amino acids. V was pared by 2 bases and J by 5 bases, with 6 bases of the junction left unmatched. Amplification targeted the TCR beta CDR3 regions, with RNA transcripts as the source material. After a first-round RT-PCR with HTBI primers, a second-round multiplex PCR was run. TCRdb recomputed calls from the multiplex PCR reads with MiXCR, one row per CDR3 protein. Found here are roughly 400,000 distinct CDR3 sequences, around 20% of them singletons; the top ten hold more than 1.5%. Moderately to severely active ophthalmopathy under 3 months, CAS at least 3, NOSPECS at least 4. None of the included patients had other autoimmune diseases, uncontrolled infections, pregnancy or lactation, as these led to exclusion. Ten or more counts support this clonotype. Its antigen is as yet unknown.

The sequenced material came from peripheral blood. The chain carries TRBV28 and TRBJ2-5; 12 bases fit TRBD2. The sequence was collected from a woman aged 18-30 years with Graves' ophthalmopathy. The chain's CDR3 is CASSLRLAGVGETQYF. Written as DNA, the CDR3 is TGTGCCAGCAGTTTACGACTAGCGGGAGTAGGGGAGACCCAGTACTTC. Filled out from reference TRBV28 and TRBJ2-5, the complete variable domain reads DVKVTQSSRYLVKRTGEKVFLECVQDMDHENMFWYRQDPGLGLRLIYFSYDVKMKEKGDIPEGYSVSREKKERFSLILESASTNQTSMYLCASSLRLAGVGETQYFGPGTRLLVL.